This section outlines one TCR beta chain sequence together with its context. Everyone who took part was roughly 18 to 89 years old, and they came from 20 to 25 US areas. Assignment of participants to cohorts was predicated upon participant-reported clinical history. Per the study methods: Researchers report that nucleated cell counts were estimated from reference gene primer amplification. Some clones are missing from TCRdb's copy, which holds only in-frame ones; the method was immunoSEQ multiplex PCR. The DNA gave D and trimming, while V, J and clone size come from that table. The data show about 380,000 clones, 88% seen once. This record comes from a study of blood T cell repertoires in COVID-19. The CDR3 spans 13 residues. J was trimmed by 7 bases and V by 5 bases; bases with no gene match: 5. CDR1 and CDR2 from the germline V gene are LNHDA and SQIVND (reference sequence).

V and J are TRBV19 and TRBJ1-5, with 7 bases identical to TRBD1. The source material was PBMCs or T cells enriched from blood (not recorded which). The sequence derives from a woman aged 18-29 years who had recovered from COVID-19. This CDR3 is CASSSQGIQPQHF. DNA of the CDR3: TGTGCCAGTAGTTCACAGGGGATCCAGCCCCAGCATTTT. The whole variable domain, remainder taken from reference TRBV19 and TRBJ1-5, is DGGITQSPKYLFRKEGQNVTLSCEQNLNHDAMYWYRQDPGQGLRLIYYSQIVNDFQKGDIAEGYSVSREKKESFPLTVTSAQKNPTAFYLCASSSQGIQPQHFGDGTRLSIL.